This T cell receptor (beta chain) comes out of a study of blood T cell repertoires in COVID-19 (dated by TCRdb to the early 2020s). Study-wide context: Samples from collaborators originated in the United States, Italy and Spain and spanned both the acute and convalescent phases of COVID-19. Subjects who had been exposed to COVID-19, were actively infected with it, or had recovered from it provided the deeply sampled blood TCRbeta repertoires that made up the dataset. Where HLA class I and class II types were available, the types were taken from metadata supplied by the sample provider, not from assay-based typing. A freely available public database, intended as a resource for researchers studying the immune response to SARS-CoV-2, is where the repertoires were released. Sample metadata almost always included a de-identified subject ID, COVID-19 status, age in years and sex. The material from the prospective study consisted of cDNA or gDNA derived from T cells, B-cell-depleted T cells, or PBMCs. The samples were drawn from two sources: the first 160 participants of the ongoing ImmuneRACE study, and fewer than 1,500 subjects contributed by 6 global collaborators. Beyond this particular receptor, the publication reports: How much clinical and demographic metadata was included differed by source and by participant, and the metadata was provided uncurated.

Note on this clone: Its cognate antigen has yet to be identified. Base quality data are lacking; no much larger clone is found one base away.

TCRbeta CDR3 regions were amplified from genomic DNA by means of the immunoSEQ Assay, a bias-controlled multiplex PCR. Per the original workflow: The number of nucleated cells in each sample was estimated by amplification of reference gene primers within the assay. To quantify the absolute abundance of each unique TCRbeta CDR3 rearrangement, sequence reads were collapsed and filtered. For each sample, productive Simpson clonality was calculated by taking the square root of Simpson's diversity index across productive rearrangements. TCRdb took over this immuneACCESS table, retaining in-frame rearrangements with V and J assigned. Such tables are incomplete; in checked studies, under half of the missing clones stem from an unresolved V gene, and the remainder is unexplained. The V and J calls and clone size were taken over from that table, and D and trimming were inferred from the DNA. The sample data list some 47,000 clones, and 75% to 90% of these were observed just once. The top ten hold over 20% of the sample.

From a lookup of the germline V gene, CDR1 and CDR2 are SGHDT and YYEEEE. V and J lose 2 bases and 6 bases, and a span of 9 bases separates them. Reading from cysteine to phenylalanine, the CDR3 counts 13 amino acids. The kept DNA is CDR3 alone, 39 bases in frame from the first base. Each collaborating institution followed its own protocols to collect whole blood in K2EDTA tubes. For TCRbeta analysis, collaborator samples were shipped as frozen whole blood, as isolated PBMCs, or as DNA extracted from either sample type. This sequence originates from a woman older than 75 in a cohort sampled during active or convalescent COVID-19. The chain is encoded by TRBV5-6 joined to TRBJ1-5, with an unclear D gene assignment. The sequencing sample was made of peripheral blood. The encoded CDR3 is CASSFRGSQPQHF. The sequence in DNA is TGTGCCAGCAGCTTCAGAGGGTCTCAGCCCCAGCATTTT.